This TCR beta chain was sequenced for a study of blood T cell repertoires in COVID-19. The V gene lost 8 bases and the J gene lost 4 bases, with 17 bases spanning the gap. Germline CDR1 LNHDA, CDR2 SQIVND (reference sequence). The CDR3 has 14 amino acids. TCRdb keeps only in-frame clones here, not all; method: immunoSEQ multiplex PCR. Altogether nearly 400,000 clones are present, nearly 90% being singletons, with the ten largest covering 1.7%. The specimen was PBMCs or T cells enriched from blood (not recorded which). The chain combines TRBV19 with TRBJ1-2; TRBD1 is a possible D gene (5 bases). This sequence originates from a woman aged 30 to 39 who had recovered from COVID-19. The CDR3 reads CASAGMGRGYGYTF. In DNA, the CDR3 is TGTGCCAGTGCGGGGATGGGGCGGGGCTATGGCTACACCTTC.